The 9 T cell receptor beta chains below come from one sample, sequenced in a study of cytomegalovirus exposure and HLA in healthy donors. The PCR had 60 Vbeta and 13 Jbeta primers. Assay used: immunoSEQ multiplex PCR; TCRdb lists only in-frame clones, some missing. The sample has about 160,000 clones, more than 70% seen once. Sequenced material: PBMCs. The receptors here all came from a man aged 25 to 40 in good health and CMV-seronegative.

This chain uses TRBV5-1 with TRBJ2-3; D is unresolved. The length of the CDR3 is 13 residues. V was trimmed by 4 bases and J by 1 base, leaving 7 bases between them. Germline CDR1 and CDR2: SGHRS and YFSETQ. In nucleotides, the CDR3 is TGCGCCAGCAGCGAAACAGGCACAGATACGCAGTATTTT. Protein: CASSETGTDTQYF. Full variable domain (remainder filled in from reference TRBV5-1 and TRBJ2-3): KAGVTQTPRYLIKTRGQQVTLSCSPISGHRSVSWYQQTPGQGLQFLFEYFSETQRNKGNFPGRFSGRQFSNSRSEMNVSTLELGDSALYLCASSETGTDTQYFGPGTRLTVL.

The CDR3 DNA sequence: TGTGCCAGCAGCCGACTAGCGGGGGCCACCTTCACAGATACGCAGTATTTT. Protein product: CASSRLAGATFTDTQYF. J is TRBJ2-3 and V is TRBV7-2; TRBD2 aligns across 12 bases. With V trimmed by 5 bases and J by 2 bases, 8 bases remained unmatched. CDR3 length: 17 amino acids. Germline V CDR1 and CDR2: SGHTA, FQGNSA.

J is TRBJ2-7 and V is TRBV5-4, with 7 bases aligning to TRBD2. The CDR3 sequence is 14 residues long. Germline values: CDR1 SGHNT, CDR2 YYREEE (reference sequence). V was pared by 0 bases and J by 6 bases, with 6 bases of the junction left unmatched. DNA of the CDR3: TGTGCCAGCAGCTTGGATGGCGGGAGTATCGAGCAGTACTTC. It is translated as CASSLDGGSIEQYF.

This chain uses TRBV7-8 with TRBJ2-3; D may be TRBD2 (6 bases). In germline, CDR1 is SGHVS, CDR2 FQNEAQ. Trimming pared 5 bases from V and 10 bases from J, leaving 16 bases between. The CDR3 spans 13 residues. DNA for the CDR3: TGTGCCAGCAGCCCCCGACTAGACAAATCGCAGTATTTT. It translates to CASSPRLDKSQYF.

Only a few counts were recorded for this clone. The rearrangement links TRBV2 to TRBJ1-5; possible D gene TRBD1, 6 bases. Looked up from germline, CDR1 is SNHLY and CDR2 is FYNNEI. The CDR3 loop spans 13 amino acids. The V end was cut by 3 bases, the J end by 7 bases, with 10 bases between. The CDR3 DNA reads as TGTGCCAGCAGTGATGGGGGGGGCCAGCCCCAGCATTTT. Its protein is CASSDGGGQPQHF. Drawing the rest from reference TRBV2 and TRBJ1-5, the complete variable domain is EPEVTQTPSHQVTQMGQEVILRCVPISNHLYFYWYRQILGQKVEFLVSFYNNEISEKSEIFDDQFSVERPDGSNFTLKIRSTKLEDSAMYFCASSDGGGQPQHFGDGTRLSIL.

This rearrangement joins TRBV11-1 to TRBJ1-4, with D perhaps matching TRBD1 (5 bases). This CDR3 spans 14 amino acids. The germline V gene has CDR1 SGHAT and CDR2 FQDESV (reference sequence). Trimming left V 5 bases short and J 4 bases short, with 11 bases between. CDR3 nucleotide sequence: TGTGCCAGCAGCCAACCGGGACTTAATGAAAAACTGTTTTTT. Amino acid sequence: CASSQPGLNEKLFF.

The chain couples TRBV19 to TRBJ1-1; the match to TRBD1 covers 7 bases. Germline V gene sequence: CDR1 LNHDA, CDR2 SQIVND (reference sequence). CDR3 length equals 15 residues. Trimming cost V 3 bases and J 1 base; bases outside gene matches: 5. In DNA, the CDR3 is TGTGCCAGTAGTATCCCGGGACAGTGGAACACTGAAGCTTTCTTT. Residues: CASSIPGQWNTEAFF.

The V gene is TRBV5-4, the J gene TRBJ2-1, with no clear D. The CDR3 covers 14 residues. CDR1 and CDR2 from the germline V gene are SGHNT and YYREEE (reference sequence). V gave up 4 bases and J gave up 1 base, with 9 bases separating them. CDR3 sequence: CASSPAESYNEQFF. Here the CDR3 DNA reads TGTGCCAGCAGCCCCGCCGAGTCCTACAATGAGCAGTTCTTC.

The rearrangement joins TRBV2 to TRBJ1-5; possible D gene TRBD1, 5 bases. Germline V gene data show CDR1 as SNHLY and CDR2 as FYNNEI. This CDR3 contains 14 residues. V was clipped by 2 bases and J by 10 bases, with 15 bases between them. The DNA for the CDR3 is TGTGCCAGCAGTGAATCCCAGGGATACACACCCCAGCATTTT. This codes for CASSESQGYTPQHF.